A single sample is the source of the 17 T cell receptor beta chains below, sequenced in a study of PD-1 blockade in classical Hodgkin lymphoma. No patient escaped relapse after autologous stem cell transplantation, and brentuximab vedotin exposure varied. From thawed PBMCs, CD4+ T cells were purified using magnetic negative selection. This table comes from immunoSEQ multiplex PCR, and its TCRdb copy is limited to in-frame clones, with some not included. The sample yields over 25,000 clones, about 80% seen once. Material: CD4+ T cells from blood, obtained at baseline. Receptors originate from a human donor with classical Hodgkin lymphoma.

V usage is TRBV5-1 and J usage is TRBJ2-1; no reliable D call. This CDR3 has 16 residues. CDR1 SGHRS and CDR2 YFSETQ come from the germline V gene. V lost 0 bases to trimming and J lost 5 bases, with 15 bases between them. The CDR3 nucleotides read TGCGCCAGCAGCTTGGATCTTCCGTCGCTCGACAATGAGCAGTTCTTC. Its protein is CASSLDLPSLDNEQFF.

V and J are TRBV2 and TRBJ1-4; no firm D call. CDR1 and CDR2 (germline): SNHLY, FYNNEI. There are 14 residues in the CDR3. Trimming stripped 6 bases from V and 3 bases from J, with 11 bases between. CDR3 region: CASREISANEKLFF. The CDR3 DNA is TGTGCCAGCAGGGAGATCTCGGCTAATGAAAAACTGTTTTTT. The whole variable domain, filled in from reference TRBV2 and TRBJ1-4, reads EPEVTQTPSHQVTQMGQEVILRCVPISNHLYFYWYRQILGQKVEFLVSFYNNEISEKSEIFDDQFSVERPDGSNFTLKIRSTKLEDSAMYFCASREISANEKLFFGSGTQLSVL.

The chain recombines TRBV11-2 with TRBJ1-3; D might be TRBD1 (6 bases). Germline CDR1 reads SGHAT; CDR2 reads FQNNGV. With 7 bases removed from V and 0 bases from J, the gap between germline ends came to 13 bases. This CDR3 spans 15 amino acids. CDR3 loop: CASNYGGYSGNTIYF. The CDR3 DNA sequence: TGTGCCAGCAATTACGGGGGCTACTCTGGAAACACCATATATTTT. The full variable domain, completed using reference TRBV11-2 and TRBJ1-3, is EAGVAQSPRYKIIEKRQSVAFWCNPISGHATLYWYQQILGQGPKLLIQFQNNGVVDDSQLPKDRFSAERLKGVDSTLKIQPAKLEDSAVYLCASNYGGYSGNTIYFGEGSWLTVV.

This clone was seen only a few times. This sequence joins TRBV6-1 and TRBJ2-7; tentative D call: TRBD1 (6 bases). CDR3 length equals 15 residues. Germline CDR1 reads MNHNS; CDR2 reads SASEGT. V was cut by 7 bases and J by 2 bases, with 18 bases left in between. The CDR3 here is CASTPNRDGTYEQYF. DNA of the CDR3: TGTGCCAGCACACCCAACAGGGACGGGACCTACGAGCAGTACTTC.

The chain carries TRBV19 and TRBJ1-2; D is uncertain. This CDR3 comprises 12 residues. V was cut by 6 bases and J by 4 bases, with 9 bases left in between. From germline, CDR1 is LNHDA and CDR2 SQIVND (reference sequence). CDR3 loop: CASSQVGYGYTF. The CDR3 DNA reads TGTGCCAGTAGCCAGGTGGGCTATGGCTACACCTTC.

CDR3 in amino acids: CASSPTRGTNQPQHF. The CDR3 DNA reads TGTGCCAGCAGCCCCACGCGGGGAACGAATCAGCCCCAGCATTTT. The rearrangement links TRBV27 to TRBJ1-5; D gene ambiguous. The CDR3 contains 15 residues. Germline CDR1 reads MNHEY; CDR2 reads SMNVEV (reference sequence). With 6 bases removed from V and 4 bases from J, the gap between germline ends came to 16 bases.

This clone was found once. V usage is TRBV11-2 and J usage is TRBJ2-5; TRBD2 is a possible D gene (5 bases). The CDR3 has 14 amino acids. Between the trimmed V and J ends, which lost 2 bases and 4 bases, there was a span of 11 bases. CDR1 is SGHAT, CDR2 FQNNGV, per germline. CDR3 DNA sequence: TGTGCCAGCAGCTTAACTAGAGGAACAGAGACCCAGTACTTC. This encodes CASSLTRGTETQYF. Full variable domain (missing parts from reference TRBV11-2 and TRBJ2-5): EAGVAQSPRYKIIEKRQSVAFWCNPISGHATLYWYQQILGQGPKLLIQFQNNGVVDDSQLPKDRFSAERLKGVDSTLKIQPAKLEDSAVYLCASSLTRGTETQYFGPGTRLLVL.

The chain recombines TRBV10-1 with TRBJ2-7; 8 bases are a match to TRBD2. Germline values: CDR1 WNHNN, CDR2 SYGVQD (reference sequence). Trimming cost V 2 bases and J 0 bases; bases outside gene matches: 3. The CDR3 length is 15 residues. DNA for the CDR3: TGCGCCAGCAGTGAGCCGGGGGGGCCCTCCTACGAGCAGTACTTC. Protein sequence: CASSEPGGPSYEQYF.

The CDR3 loop reads CASTPPLVLYNTGELFF. The CDR3 nucleotides are TGTGCCAGCACCCCCCCTCTTGTCCTGTATAACACCGGGGAGCTGTTTTTT. The chain joins TRBV28 to TRBJ2-2; D not certain. V gave up 7 bases and J gave up 2 bases, with 20 bases separating them. From germline, CDR1 is MDHEN and CDR2 SYDVKM. The CDR3 has 17 amino acids.

This rearrangement joins TRBV7-2 to TRBJ1-2; TRBD1 might be the D (5 bases). The CDR3 covers 14 residues. Per the germline V gene, CDR1 is SGHTA and CDR2 is FQGNSA. V was clipped by 7 bases and J by 8 bases, with 20 bases between them. CDR3 region: CASTGKGIVEGYTF. CDR3 coding DNA: TGTGCCAGCACAGGGAAGGGGATAGTTGAAGGCTACACCTTC.

The CDR3 DNA is TGTGCCAGCCTCCGGGACACCCCACCGAACGAGCAGTACTTC. It translates to CASLRDTPPNEQYF. The rearrangement uses TRBV18 and TRBJ2-7, with D possibly being TRBD1 (6 bases). Trimming removed 8 bases from V and 5 bases from J, with 19 bases in between. The germline gives CDR1 KGHSH, CDR2 LQKENI. The CDR3 loop spans 14 amino acids. Full variable domain (missing parts from reference TRBV18 and TRBJ2-7): NAGVMQNPRHLVRRRGQEARLRCSPMKGHSHVYWYRQLPEEGLKFMVYLQKENIIDESGMPKERFSAEFPKEGPSILRIQQVVRGDSAAYFCASLRDTPPNEQYFGPGTRLTVT.

The V call is TRBV7-3, the J call TRBJ2-4; D may be TRBD1 or TRBD2 (5 bases each). The V gene lost 2 bases and the J gene lost 9 bases, with 14 bases spanning the gap. Germline V gene data show CDR1 as SGHTA and CDR2 as FQGTGA. The CDR3 loop spans 14 amino acids. The CDR3 nucleotides are TGTGCCAGCAGCTTATTCCAGGCAGGGAGCATTCAGTACTTC. Protein product: CASSLFQAGSIQYF.

The chain employs TRBV27 and TRBJ1-5; D may be TRBD1 (6 bases). Germline loops: CDR1 MNHEY, CDR2 SMNVEV (reference sequence). V was trimmed by 4 bases and J by 4 bases, leaving 20 bases between them. The CDR3 is 17 amino acids. The CDR3 is CASSSTPSGVLNQPQHF. CDR3 DNA sequence: TGTGCCAGCAGTTCGACTCCTTCAGGGGTCCTTAATCAGCCCCAGCATTTT.

CDR3 sequence: CASSPQQGAPTEAFF. The CDR3 DNA is TGTGCCAGCAGTCCGCAACAGGGGGCCCCCACTGAAGCTTTCTTT. V and J are TRBV28 and TRBJ1-1; 9 positions agree with TRBD1. The CDR3 loop spans 15 amino acids. Unmatched junction bases numbered 8, after V lost 5 bases and J lost 4 bases. Looked up from germline, CDR1 is MDHEN and CDR2 is SYDVKM.

V usage is TRBV9 and J usage is TRBJ1-4, with D unresolved. V gave up 4 bases and J gave up 7 bases, with 17 bases separating them. Germline-derived CDR1 and CDR2 are SGDLS and YYNGEE. This CDR3 contains 15 residues. The CDR3 DNA is TGTGCCAGCAGCACCCGAGGGAGGGTAGGTGAAAAACTGTTTTTT. Translated: CASSTRGRVGEKLFF.

The V call is TRBV29-1, the J call TRBJ2-1; D is perhaps TRBD1 or TRBD2 (7 bases each). The CDR3 runs 15 residues. Trimming cost V 6 bases and J 7 bases, with 22 bases left between them. Germline V gives CDR1 SQVTM, CDR2 ANQGSEA. The CDR3 DNA reads TGCAGCGTAGTACCCGGGACAGCCGGGGGGAATGAGCAGTTCTTC. Translating it yields CSVVPGTAGGNEQFF.

The gene calls are TRBV7-8 and TRBJ2-3; D ambiguous. V was shortened by 5 bases and J by 2 bases, with 5 bases between the two germline ends. The CDR3 contains 12 residues. Germline V lookup: CDR1 SGHVS, CDR2 FQNEAQ. The CDR3: CASSQATDTQYF. The CDR3 nucleotides read TGTGCCAGCAGCCAGGCCACAGATACGCAGTATTTT.